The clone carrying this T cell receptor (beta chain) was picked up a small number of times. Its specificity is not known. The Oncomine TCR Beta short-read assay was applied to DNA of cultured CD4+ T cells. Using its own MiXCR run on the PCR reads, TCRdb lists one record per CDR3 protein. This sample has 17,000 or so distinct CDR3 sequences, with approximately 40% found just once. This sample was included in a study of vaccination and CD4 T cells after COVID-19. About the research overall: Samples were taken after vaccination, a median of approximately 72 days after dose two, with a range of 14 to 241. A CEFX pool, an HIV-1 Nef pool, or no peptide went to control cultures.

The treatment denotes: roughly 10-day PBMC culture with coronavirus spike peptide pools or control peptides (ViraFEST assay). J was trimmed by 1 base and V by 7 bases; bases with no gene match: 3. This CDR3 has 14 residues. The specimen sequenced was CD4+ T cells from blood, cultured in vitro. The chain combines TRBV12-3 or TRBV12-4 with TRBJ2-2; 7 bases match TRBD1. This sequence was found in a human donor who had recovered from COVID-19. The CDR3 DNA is TGTGCCAGCAAGGACAGGAGGAACACCGGGGAGCTGTTTTTT. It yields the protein CASKDRRNTGELFF.